This T cell receptor beta chain was obtained from a study of CD8+ T cells in alopecia areata. Extracted RNA was reverse transcribed, and the resulting cDNA served as sequencing template. The method was immunoSEQ multiplex PCR; TCRdb's version includes in-frame clones alone and lacks a portion of them. This table has approximately 150,000 clones, about 66% appearing once. As part of sample collection, lesional scalp punch biopsies and peripheral blood were taken from alopecia areata patients. CDR1 and CDR2 (germline): SGHRS, YFSETQ. The V and J ends lost 2 bases and 0 bases respectively, with 5 bases between them. The CDR3 runs 13 residues.

The rearrangement joins TRBV5-1 to TRBJ1-2; D uncertain. Sequenced here: CD8+ T cells sorted from blood, sampled at week 0. The TCR comes from a human donor with alopecia areata. CDR3 amino acids: CASSLPTNYGYTF. CDR3 bases: TGCGCCAGCAGCTTACCCACTAACTATGGCTACACCTTC. The whole variable domain, filled in from reference TRBV5-1 and TRBJ1-2, reads KAGVTQTPRYLIKTRGQQVTLSCSPISGHRSVSWYQQTPGQGLQFLFEYFSETQRNKGNFPGRFSGRQFSNSRSEMNVSTLELGDSALYLCASSLPTNYGYTFGSGTRLTVV.